This T cell receptor beta chain was retrieved from a study of T cells in Graves' hyperthyroidism and ophthalmopathy (dated by TCRdb to between 2017 and 2020). For the study in its entirety: Peripheral blood samples were taken at initial diagnosis, before any treatment was given. The 100 or so discovery patients were divided at random into training and test sets in a 7:3 ratio. After sampling, hyperthyroidism patients received methimazole starting at 30 mg daily, and ophthalmopathy patients received high-dose intravenous methylprednisolone. Prospective prediction of ophthalmopathy was tested in an independent validation cohort consisting of about 19 hyperthyroidism patients and approximately 16 patients who later progressed to ophthalmopathy. TCR Vbeta CDR3 sequencing of 130 to 150 peripheral blood samples (about 45 ophthalmopathy, about 80 hyperthyroidism and some 17 progressor patients) is reported in the paper. In addition, the study compared T-cell repertoires in thyroid tissue and in blood from about 6 Graves' hyperthyroidism patients. To identify distinguishing TCR V-J signatures, a discovery cohort of around 100 patients was used, comprising some 45 with Graves' ophthalmopathy and under 60 with stable Graves' hyperthyroidism. Results the study describes overall, beyond this receptor: A model built on a 13 V-J signature distinguished ophthalmopathy from stable hyperthyroidism, reaching approximately 89% sensitivity and about 81% specificity in cross-validation and 80%/75% in testing. Most expanded thyroid clonotypes (frequency above 0.001) were also found in blood, which suggests that blood repertoires may mirror thyroid immune responses. In validation, the model predicted progression to ophthalmopathy a median of about 6 months before onset, with roughly 71% sensitivity and almost 75% specificity. Sample size was not statistically predetermined, and blinding of investigators to group allocation was not performed.

The TCR beta CDR3 regions were amplified from RNA transcripts. The first round of RT-PCR for the TCR CDR3 was performed with the HTBI primer set and the Qiagen OneStep RT-PCR kit. A second multiplex PCR round built the libraries, followed by size selection and purification. Paired-end sequencing of the libraries was performed with 100 bp reads on an Illumina HiSeq2000. As for the authors' bioinformatics: SOAPnuke was used to process the raw data, with reads discarded if the reads contained adapters or uncalled bases, had a mean Phred below 15, or lacked an exact constant-primer or identifier match. High-quality paired reads were merged with COPE v1.2.5, and unique nucleotide sequences were defined as clonotypes. Clonotypes were aligned to IMGT TRBV, TRBD and TRBJ reference segments using MiTCR v1.1. The analysis was restricted to V-J combinations with a frequency above 0.0001, which together covered 99% to 99.2% of the repertoires. A TCS score was defined as the ratio between F50 (clonal expansion) and ExV (chaos), using BLOSUM62-based TCRdist between CDR3 peptides within each V-J. Welch's t-statistics and random forest reduced 450 to 600 V-J features to 10 to 15, which were used in a naive Bayes classifier (R e1071). The raw public data were reprocessed by TCRdb itself: fastp quality trimming at Q25, MiXCR clonotype calling, in-frame beta chains only. One record per CDR3 amino acid sequence lists the most common genes and DNA. The authors' filters were not applied to this entry. For this sample there are around 690,000 distinct CDR3 sequences; about 20% appear just once. The top ten hold 34% of the sample.

Its CDR3 holds 15 amino acids, cysteine through phenylalanine. The sequence is cut down to CDR3 DNA, 45 bases in frame from base 1. The junction shows trimming of 4 bases on V and 0 bases on J, plus 10 bases between the germline ends. Moderately to severely active disease, a Clinical Activity Score of at least 3, a NOSPECS grade of at least 4, and a duration under 3 months were present in ophthalmopathy patients. Patients with uncontrolled infections, other autoimmune diseases, pregnancy or lactation were excluded. Clinical symptoms, serum thyroxine and TRAb, thyroid ultrasound, and orbital computed tomography formed the basis for the diagnoses. PBMCs were isolated from 10 ml of fresh peripheral blood by Ficoll-Paque density gradient centrifugation. Trizol reagent was used to extract total RNA, and RNA quality was then checked on an Agilent 2100 Bioanalyzer. A remark on this clonotype: Its antigen has not been determined. Per-base quality was not reported, and no clone a single base away is much larger than it.

The rearranged chain carries TRBV12-3 or TRBV12-4 and TRBJ2-1; the D gene is perhaps TRBD2, on 5 matching bases. The sequenced sample consisted of blood. This TCR was recovered from a man aged 25-45 years with Graves' ophthalmopathy. The base sequence is TGTGCCAGCAGTTCTGGGGAGAGCTCCTACAATGAGCAGTTCTTC. The encoded protein is CASSSGESSYNEQFF.